This TCR beta chain was captured in a study of T-cell memory formation after mild COVID-19. Regarding the study as a whole: Contracting CD4+ clones lay largely in CM and EM, with CD8+ ones residing in EMRA.

TCRdb independently ran MiXCR on the 5' RACE reads; one entry per CDR3 protein. The sample records roughly 600,000 distinct CDR3 sequences, about a sixth being singletons. This clonotype was observed a few times. What it binds is not known. The clonotype comes from an adult woman who had mild COVID-19 (a few samples of this study predate the infection). Cell type and time point are not known. Sequencing used PBMCs or a T cell subset sorted from them (not recorded which).

The CDR3 region is CATSLAGDHNEQFF. CDR3 coding DNA: TGTGCCACCAGTCTAGCGGGAGATCACAATGAGCAGTTCTTC. The V call is TRBV24-1, the J call TRBJ2-1; TRBD2 matches at 10 bases. CDR1 and CDR2 (germline): KGHDR, SFDVKD. Unmatched junction bases numbered 3, after V lost 6 bases and J lost 5 bases. This CDR3 has 14 residues.